This T cell receptor beta chain was identified during a study of OX40 agonist ivuxolimab in advanced cancers. Study findings and constraints: In a subset of nonresponders, normalized T-cell clonal expansion was also low. Compared with others, partial responders at 0.1-3.0 mg/kg displayed clonal expansion among the lowest. Researchers did not determine the expanded peripheral T cells' antigen specificity.

Assay used: immunoSEQ multiplex PCR; TCRdb lists only in-frame clones, some missing. The sample lists under 90,000 clones, 85% to 95% occurring once. Of note for this clone: Antigen specificity is unknown.

Trimming took 0 bases from V and 0 from J; bases not matched to a gene: 4. Germline lookup yields CDR1 SGHNT and CDR2 YYREEE (reference sequence). The CDR3 runs 17 residues. The chain couples TRBV5-4 to TRBJ1-3, with 9 positions matching TRBD1. This TCR came from an adult with an advanced solid tumor such as melanoma, head and neck, liver or kidney cancer. The sequenced sample was CD4+ or CD8+ T cells sorted from blood, obtained in a trial of the OX40 agonist ivuxolimab. CDR3 DNA sequence: TGTGCCAGCAGCTTGGCTAAGACAGGGGGCTCTGGAAACACCATATATTTT. It is translated as CASSLAKTGGSGNTIYF.